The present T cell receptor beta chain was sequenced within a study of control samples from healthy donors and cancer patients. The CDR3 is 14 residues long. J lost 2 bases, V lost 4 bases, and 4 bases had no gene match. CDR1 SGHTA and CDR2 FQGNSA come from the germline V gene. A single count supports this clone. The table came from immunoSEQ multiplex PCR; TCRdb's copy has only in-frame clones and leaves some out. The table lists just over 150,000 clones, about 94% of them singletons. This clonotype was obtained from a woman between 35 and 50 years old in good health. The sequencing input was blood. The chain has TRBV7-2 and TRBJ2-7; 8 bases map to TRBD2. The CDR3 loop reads CASSSAGGPYEQYF. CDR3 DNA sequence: TGTGCCAGCAGCTCCGCGGGAGGCCCCTACGAGCAGTACTTC. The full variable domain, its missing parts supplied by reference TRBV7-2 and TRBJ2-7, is GAGVSQSPSNKVTEKGKDVELRCDPISGHTALYWYRQSLGQGLEFLIYFQGNSAPDKSGLPSDRFSAERTGGSVSTLTIQRTQQEDSAVYLCASSSAGGPYEQYFGPGTRLTVT.